This T cell receptor beta chain was sequenced in a study of T cell changes during pregnancy in multiple sclerosis. This table comes from immunoSEQ multiplex PCR, and its TCRdb copy is limited to in-frame clones, with some not included. This sample carries tens of thousands of clones, roughly 91% of them seen once, and the ten largest clones take about 0.45%. The CDR3 is 14 residues long. Trimming removed 6 bases from V and 6 bases from J; junction bases left unmatched: 8. Germline lookup yields CDR1 SGHRS and CDR2 YFSETQ. The specimen was CD4+ T cells from peripheral blood mononuclear cells, collected after pregnancy. The sequence was collected from a female donor with multiple sclerosis, enrolled in a pregnancy study. The J gene is TRBJ2-3, the V gene TRBV5-1; 9 bases are a match to TRBD1. The CDR3 loop reads CASNWGTGSDTQYF. CDR3 nucleotide sequence: TGCGCCAGCAACTGGGGGACAGGGTCGGATACGCAGTATTTT.